This T cell receptor (beta chain) was profiled in a study of regulatory dendritic cells for organ transplantation. General study results and limits: Memory CD8+ clonal expansion seemed more limited with regulatory than mature dendritic cells. Memory T cells were less diverse than naive, with memory CD8+ most oligoclonal. Between individuals, the alloreactive memory CD8+ T cell pool differed considerably.

CDR3 length: 14 residues. The germline gives CDR1 SGHTA, CDR2 FQGNSA. Trimming shortened V by 3 bases and J by 2 bases, and 10 bases separated the two germline ends. Assay used: immunoSEQ multiplex PCR; TCRdb lists only in-frame clones, some missing. The sample yields approximately 35,000 clones, roughly nine tenths seen once. As for this clone: What it binds is unknown.

CD4+ or CD8+ T cells were sorted as naive CD45RA+ or memory CD45RO+. This receptor was obtained from a human donor in good health. The chain is built from TRBV7-2 and TRBJ2-5; TRBD1 might be the D (6 bases). The specimen sequenced was naive CD4+ T cells from blood. This sample's subset: CD45RA+ naive T cells. In nucleotides, the CDR3 is TGTGCCAGCAGCTTCCAGGGGCTACAAGAGACCCAGTACTTC. Amino acids: CASSFQGLQETQYF.